These 17 T cell receptor beta chains came from one sample sequenced in a study of shared clonotypes between healthy human individuals. CD45RO-negative, CCR7-selected cells formed the naive CD8 fraction, which excluded terminally differentiated effector memory CD45RA+ cells. The data were produced by immunoSEQ multiplex PCR, yet TCRdb's version contains in-frame clones alone and is incomplete. The table shows about 2.1 million clones, with 90% to 95% occurring only once. Input material: naive CD8+ T cells from PBMCs. The receptors here all came from a young man in good health. Some clones in this sample may be carry-over from other donors' samples.

The chain is built from TRBV30 and TRBJ2-7, with a weak D call TRBD1 (6 bases). Looked up from germline, CDR1 is GTSNPN and CDR2 is SVGIG (reference sequence). CDR3 size: 14 residues. V lost 3 bases and J lost 5, with 17 bases in between. The CDR3 loop reads CAWRMTGALNEQYF. The CDR3 DNA reads TGTGCCTGGAGAATGACAGGTGCATTGAACGAGCAGTACTTC.

This rearrangement joins TRBV7-9 to TRBJ2-2; D may be TRBD2 (5 bases). CDR3 length: 14 amino acids. Looked up from germline, CDR1 is SEHNR and CDR2 is FQNEAQ (reference sequence). The ends were cut back, 0 bases at V and 7 bases at J, with 9 bases in the middle. The CDR3 nucleotides are TGTGCCAGCAGCTTAGCGCCTAGCTTCGGGGAGCTGTTTTTT. This sequence encodes CASSLAPSFGELFF.

The chain recombines TRBV6-4 with TRBJ2-1, with 10 bases aligning to TRBD2. Germline CDR1 reads MRHNA; CDR2 reads SNTAGT. CDR3 length: 18 amino acids. Unmatched junction bases numbered 8, after V lost 3 bases and J lost 0 bases. The CDR3 loop is CASSEAGGPSRSYNEQFF. The CDR3 coding sequence is TGTGCCAGCAGTGAAGCGGGAGGGCCGAGTCGCTCCTACAATGAGCAGTTCTTC.

The rearrangement links TRBV7-9 to TRBJ1-2, with D unclear. The CDR3 is made up of 14 amino acids. With 3 bases removed from V and 1 base from J, the gap between germline ends came to 9 bases. Germline-derived CDR1 and CDR2 are SEHNR and FQNEAQ (reference sequence). CDR3 nucleotide sequence: TGTGCCAGCAGCTTTGTGACACGTAACTATGGCTACACCTTC. The encoded protein is CASSFVTRNYGYTF.

The chain is built from TRBV4-1 and TRBJ1-2, with D hard to call. This CDR3 has 15 residues. The germline V gene has CDR1 MGHRA and CDR2 YSYEKL. The V end was cut by 0 bases, the J end by 0 bases, with 8 bases between. The CDR3 loop is CASSQDRRPNYGYTF. The CDR3 region has the DNA TGCGCCAGCAGCCAAGATCGACGGCCTAACTATGGCTACACCTTC.

A note on this clone: At the DNA level, this CDR3 is encoded by other sequences in the same sample as well. This chain links TRBV6-5 with TRBJ2-7; 8 bases are shared with TRBD1. CDR3 length: 16 amino acids. Germline V lookup: CDR1 MNHEY, CDR2 SVGAGI. V lost 0 bases to trimming and J lost 1 base; unmatched junction nucleotides: 5. The CDR3 reads CASSYSVGQASYEQYF. CDR3 in DNA: TGTGCCAGCAGTTACTCGGTGGGACAGGCTTCCTACGAGCAGTACTTC.

The genes are TRBV6-6 and TRBJ2-7; TRBD1 aligns across 7 bases. Germline-derived CDR1 and CDR2 are MNHNY and SVGAGI (reference sequence). The CDR3 sequence is 11 residues long. J lost 9 bases, V lost 2 bases, and 1 base had no gene match. The CDR3 here is CASSYRTGQYF. In DNA, the CDR3 is TGTGCCAGCAGTTACAGGACAGGGCAGTACTTC.

The chain links TRBV9 to TRBJ1-1, with no clear D. The CDR3 runs 15 residues. From germline, CDR1 is SGDLS and CDR2 YYNGEE. Trimming pared 0 bases from V and 1 base from J, leaving 10 bases between. The CDR3 region is CASSVVVTANTEAFF. The CDR3 DNA follows: TGTGCCAGCAGCGTAGTCGTGACCGCGAACACTGAAGCTTTCTTT.

The chain has TRBV27 and TRBJ1-1; D is perhaps TRBD1 (5 bases). CDR1 and CDR2 from the germline V gene are MNHEY and SMNVEV (reference sequence). The CDR3 is 14 amino acids. Trimming took off 5 bases at V and 10 bases at J, with 20 bases between the two ends. This chain's CDR3 is CASSPMGVRMGAFF. The CDR3 region has the DNA TGTGCCAGCAGTCCTATGGGGGTCCGAATGGGAGCTTTCTTT.

The chain is built from TRBV9 and TRBJ2-2; unclear D gene. V shed 3 bases and J shed 6 bases, with 15 bases lying between them. This CDR3 has 15 residues. CDR1 is SGDLS and CDR2 is YYNGEE in the germline V gene. This CDR3 reads CASSAHLTKAGELFF. In DNA, the CDR3 is TGTGCCAGCAGCGCCCACTTAACCAAGGCCGGGGAGCTGTTTTTT. Supplemented by reference TRBV9 and TRBJ2-2, the full variable domain reads DSGVTQTPKHLITATGQRVTLRCSPRSGDLSVYWYQQSLDQGLQFLIQYYNGEERAKGNILERFSAQQFPDLHSELNLSSLELGDSALYFCASSAHLTKAGELFFGEGSRLTVL.

This chain links TRBV28 with TRBJ2-1; no clear D gene. CDR3 length: 11 amino acids. V lost 10 bases and J 5 bases, leaving 9 bases between the germline ends. Germline V gene sequence: CDR1 MDHEN, CDR2 SYDVKM. CDR3 bases: TGTGCCATCCATACCGACAATGAGCAGTTCTTC. This codes for CAIHTDNEQFF.

The rearrangement uses TRBV15 and TRBJ1-1; unclear D gene. V shed 3 bases and J shed 1 base, with 12 bases lying between them. This CDR3 is built from 15 residues. Germline V lookup: CDR1 LNHNV, CDR2 YYDKDF (reference sequence). The CDR3 DNA sequence: TGTGCCACCAGCAGGGATGACCGTCAGAACACTGAAGCTTTCTTT. It codes for CATSRDDRQNTEAFF.

The chain is built from TRBV27 and TRBJ1-2, with TRBD1 as a possible D gene (6 bases). CDR1 MNHEY and CDR2 SMNVEV come from the germline V gene (reference sequence). The CDR3 extends over 18 amino acids. Trimming removed 5 bases from V and 3 bases from J, with 25 bases in between. This CDR3 reads CASSPAPHRGGYDYGYTF. The CDR3 DNA sequence: TGTGCCAGCAGTCCTGCCCCGCATCGAGGGGGGTATGACTATGGCTACACCTTC.

V is TRBV12-5 and J is TRBJ2-5; D not resolved. Trimming took off 4 bases at V and 5 bases at J, with 11 bases between the two ends. Germline lookup yields CDR1 LGHNT and CDR2 FRNRAP. This CDR3 comprises 13 residues. CDR3 bases: TGTGCTAGTGGTTCGACGGACCTGGAGACCCAGTACTTC. This gives the protein CASGSTDLETQYF.

This clone has only a few counts. The rearrangement joins TRBV14 to TRBJ1-1; D ambiguous. From germline, CDR1 is SGHDN and CDR2 FVKESK. The V end lost 0 bases, the J end lost 6 bases, and 11 bases lay between the germline ends. CDR3 length equals 14 residues. Here the CDR3 DNA reads TGTGCCAGCAGCCAAGATTACGGGTTCGCTGAAGCTTTCTTT. Translating gives CASSQDYGFAEAFF. Full variable domain (outside the CDR3, taken from reference TRBV14 and TRBJ1-1): EAGVTQFPSHSVIEKGQTVTLRCDPISGHDNLYWYRRVMGKEIKFLLHFVKESKQDESGMPNNRFLAERTGGTYSTLKVQPAELEDSGVYFCASSQDYGFAEAFFGQGTRLTVV.

Points on this clone: This CDR3 is also generated by other DNA sequences in the sample. V gene TRBV2 combines with J gene TRBJ1-5; D is undetermined. The V end lost 3 bases, the J end lost 1 base, and 7 bases lay between the germline ends. This CDR3 has 14 residues. Germline V gene data show CDR1 as SNHLY and CDR2 as FYNNEI. The CDR3, as DNA: TGTGCCAGCAGTGATCGAGGGAGCAATCAGCCCCAGCATTTT. This sequence encodes CASSDRGSNQPQHF.

The CDR3 spells CASSLSRVGGPNGYTF. CDR3 coding DNA: TGTGCCAGCAGTTTATCCCGGGTAGGGGGACCCAATGGCTACACCTTC. The V gene is TRBV27, the J gene TRBJ1-2, with D perhaps matching TRBD1 (6 bases). Looked up from germline, CDR1 is MNHEY and CDR2 is SMNVEV (reference sequence). CDR3 length equals 16 residues. Deletions cut 0 bases from V and 6 bases from J, with 17 bases between.